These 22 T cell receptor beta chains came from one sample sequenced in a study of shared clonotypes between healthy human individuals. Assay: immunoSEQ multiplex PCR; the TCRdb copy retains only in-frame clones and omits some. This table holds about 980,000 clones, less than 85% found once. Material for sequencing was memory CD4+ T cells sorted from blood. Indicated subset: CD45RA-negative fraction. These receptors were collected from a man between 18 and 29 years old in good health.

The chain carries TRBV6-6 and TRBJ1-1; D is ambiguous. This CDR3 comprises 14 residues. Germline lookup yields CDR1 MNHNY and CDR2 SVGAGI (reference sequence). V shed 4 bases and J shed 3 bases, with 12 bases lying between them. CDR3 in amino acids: CASSSRTRDTEAFF. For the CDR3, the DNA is TGTGCCAGCAGTTCTAGGACCCGGGACACTGAAGCTTTCTTT.

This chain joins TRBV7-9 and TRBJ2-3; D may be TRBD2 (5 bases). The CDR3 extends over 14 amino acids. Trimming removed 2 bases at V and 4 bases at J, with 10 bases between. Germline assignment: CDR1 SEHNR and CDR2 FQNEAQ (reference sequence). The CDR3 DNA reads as TGTGCCAGCAGCTTAAGAGGGCCCCCAGATACGCAGTATTTT. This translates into CASSLRGPPDTQYF.

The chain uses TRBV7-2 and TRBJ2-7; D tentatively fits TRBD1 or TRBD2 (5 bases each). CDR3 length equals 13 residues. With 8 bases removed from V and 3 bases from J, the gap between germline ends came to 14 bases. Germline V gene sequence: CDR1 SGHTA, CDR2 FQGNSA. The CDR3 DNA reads TGTGCCAGCGCATCCGGGACCCTCTACGAGCAGTACTTC. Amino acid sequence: CASASGTLYEQYF.

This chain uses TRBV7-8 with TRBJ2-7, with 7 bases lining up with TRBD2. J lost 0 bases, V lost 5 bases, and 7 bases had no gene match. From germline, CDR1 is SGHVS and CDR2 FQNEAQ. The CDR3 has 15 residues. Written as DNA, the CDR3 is TGTGCCAGCAGCGGCCTAAGCGGGGCCTCCTACGAGCAGTACTTC. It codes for CASSGLSGASYEQYF.

In DNA form, the CDR3 reads TGCAGCGTACTGACAGGGTTAAGTGGCTACACCTTC. It yields the protein CSVLTGLSGYTF. The chain links TRBV29-1 to TRBJ1-2, with 7 bases identical to TRBD1. V shed 6 bases and J 7 bases; nucleotides not matched to a gene: 8. Germline V gene lookup returns CDR1 SQVTM and CDR2 ANQGSEA. CDR3 size: 12 residues.

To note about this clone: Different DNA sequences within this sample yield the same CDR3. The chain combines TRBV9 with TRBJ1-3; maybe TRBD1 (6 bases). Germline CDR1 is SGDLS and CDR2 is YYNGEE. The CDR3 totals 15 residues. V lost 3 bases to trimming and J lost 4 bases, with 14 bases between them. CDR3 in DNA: TGTGCCAGCAGCGCACAGGGTTCGTCCGGAAACACCATATATTTT. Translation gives CASSAQGSSGNTIYF.

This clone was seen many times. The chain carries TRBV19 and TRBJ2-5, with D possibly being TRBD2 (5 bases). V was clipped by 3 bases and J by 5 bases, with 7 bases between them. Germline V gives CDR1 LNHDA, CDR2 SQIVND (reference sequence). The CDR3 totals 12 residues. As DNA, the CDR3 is TGTGCCAGTAGTATTGGGGAGGAGACCCAGTACTTC. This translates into CASSIGEETQYF.

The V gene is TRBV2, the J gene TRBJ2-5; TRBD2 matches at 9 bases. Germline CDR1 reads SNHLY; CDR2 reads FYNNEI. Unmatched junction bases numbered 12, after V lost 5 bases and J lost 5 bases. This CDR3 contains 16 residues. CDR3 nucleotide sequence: TGTGCCAGCAGTCTGGGACTAGCTGGGGGCCACGAGACCCAGTACTTC. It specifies CASSLGLAGGHETQYF.

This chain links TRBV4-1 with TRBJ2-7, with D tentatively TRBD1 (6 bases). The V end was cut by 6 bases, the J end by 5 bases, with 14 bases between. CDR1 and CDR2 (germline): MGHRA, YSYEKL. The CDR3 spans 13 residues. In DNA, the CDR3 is TGCGCCAGCAGAGGTACAGGGCTGAACGAGCAGTACTTC. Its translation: CASRGTGLNEQYF.

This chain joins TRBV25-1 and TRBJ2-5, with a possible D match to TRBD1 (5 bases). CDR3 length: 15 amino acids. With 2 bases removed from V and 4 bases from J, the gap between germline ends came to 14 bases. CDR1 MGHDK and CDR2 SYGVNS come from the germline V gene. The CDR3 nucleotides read TGTGCCAGCAGTGAAACTCGGGCAGGGATAGAGACCCAGTACTTC. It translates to CASSETRAGIETQYF.

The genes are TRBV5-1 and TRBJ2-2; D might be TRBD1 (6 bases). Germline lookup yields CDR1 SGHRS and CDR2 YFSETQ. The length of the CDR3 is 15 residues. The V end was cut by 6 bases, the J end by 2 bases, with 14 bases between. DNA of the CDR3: TGCGCCAGCACCAGGACAGAGTACAACACCGGGGAGCTGTTTTTT. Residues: CASTRTEYNTGELFF.

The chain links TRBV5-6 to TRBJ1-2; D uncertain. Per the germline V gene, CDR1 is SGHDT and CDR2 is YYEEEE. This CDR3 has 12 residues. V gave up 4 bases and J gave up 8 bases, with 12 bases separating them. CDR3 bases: TGTGCCAGCAGCCTACAGACACGGGGCTACACCTTC. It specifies CASSLQTRGYTF. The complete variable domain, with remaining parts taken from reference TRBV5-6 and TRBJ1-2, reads DAGVTQSPTHLIKTRGQQVTLRCSPKSGHDTVSWYQQALGQGPQFIFQYYEEEERQRGNFPDRFSGHQFPNYSSELNVNALLLGDSALYLCASSLQTRGYTFGSGTRLTVV.

For the CDR3, the DNA is TGTGCCAGCAGCACTGATGACAGACTAGCCAAAAACATTCAGTACTTC. Translated, it gives CASSTDDRLAKNIQYF. The genes are TRBV21-1 and TRBJ2-4; TRBD1, the D gene given by the table, was not confirmed from the DNA. TRBV21-1 has pseudogene status. The CDR3 has 16 residues.

In nucleotides, the CDR3 is TGTGCCAGCAGCAAAACCCAAGCCGGGACTAGCCCCAACTACGAGCAGTACTTC. Translated, it gives CASSKTQAGTSPNYEQYF. This chain links TRBV21-1 with TRBJ2-7; the table gives TRBD2 as D, unverified against the DNA. TRBV21-1 has pseudogene status. The CDR3 has 18 residues.

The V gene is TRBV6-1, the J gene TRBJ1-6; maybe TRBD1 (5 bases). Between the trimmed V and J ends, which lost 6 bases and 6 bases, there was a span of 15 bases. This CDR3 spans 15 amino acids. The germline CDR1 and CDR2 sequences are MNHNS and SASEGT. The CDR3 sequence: CASRSRGPLNSPLHF. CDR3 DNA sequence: TGTGCCAGCAGATCTAGGGGCCCCCTTAATTCACCCCTCCACTTT.

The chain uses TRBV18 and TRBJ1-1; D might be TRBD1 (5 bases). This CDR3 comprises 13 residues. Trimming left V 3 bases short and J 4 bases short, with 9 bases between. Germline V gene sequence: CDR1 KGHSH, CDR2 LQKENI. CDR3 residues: CASSPLGVTEAFF. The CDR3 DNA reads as TGTGCCAGCTCACCTTTAGGGGTCACTGAAGCTTTCTTT.

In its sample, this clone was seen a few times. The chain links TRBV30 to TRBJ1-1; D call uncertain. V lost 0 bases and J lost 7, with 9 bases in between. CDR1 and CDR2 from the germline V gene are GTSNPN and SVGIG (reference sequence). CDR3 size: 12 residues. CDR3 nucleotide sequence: TGTGCCTGGAGTGTACTCCGAGGTGAAGCTTTCTTT. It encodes CAWSVLRGEAFF.

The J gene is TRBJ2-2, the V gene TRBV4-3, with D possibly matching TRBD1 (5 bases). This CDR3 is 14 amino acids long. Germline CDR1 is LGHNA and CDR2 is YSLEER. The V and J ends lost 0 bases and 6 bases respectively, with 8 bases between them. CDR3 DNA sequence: TGCGCCAGCAGCCAAGAGGTGGGGCCCGGGGAGCTGTTTTTT. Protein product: CASSQEVGPGELFF.

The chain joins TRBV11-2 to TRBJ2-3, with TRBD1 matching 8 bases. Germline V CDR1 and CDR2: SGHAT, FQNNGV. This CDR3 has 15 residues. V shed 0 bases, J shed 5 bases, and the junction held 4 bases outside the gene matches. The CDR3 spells CASSLDGRGQDTQYF. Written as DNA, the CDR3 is TGTGCCAGCAGCTTAGATGGCAGGGGGCAAGATACGCAGTATTTT.

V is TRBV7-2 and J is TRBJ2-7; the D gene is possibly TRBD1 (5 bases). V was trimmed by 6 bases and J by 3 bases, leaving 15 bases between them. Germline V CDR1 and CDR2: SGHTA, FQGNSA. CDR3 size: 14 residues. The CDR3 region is CASRPMPQGYEQYF. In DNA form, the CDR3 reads TGTGCCAGCAGGCCCATGCCCCAGGGCTACGAGCAGTACTTC.

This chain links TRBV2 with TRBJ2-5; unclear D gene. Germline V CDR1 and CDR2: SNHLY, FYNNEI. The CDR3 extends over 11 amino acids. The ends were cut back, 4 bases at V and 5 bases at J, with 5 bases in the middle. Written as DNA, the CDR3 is TGTGCCAGCAGTGCTTATGAGACCCAGTACTTC. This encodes CASSAYETQYF.

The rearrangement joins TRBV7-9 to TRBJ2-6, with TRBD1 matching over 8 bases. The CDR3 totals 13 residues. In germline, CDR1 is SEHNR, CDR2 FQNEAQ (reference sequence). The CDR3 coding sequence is TGTGGTGAGGGACAGGCTGGGGCCAACGTCCTGACTTTC. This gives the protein CGEGQAGANVLTF.